What follows is one T cell receptor beta chain and its context. The target of this receptor is not known. Base qualities are not at hand, and no much larger clone is one base apart. The sample originates from a study of cytomegalovirus exposure and HLA in healthy donors (dated by TCRdb to 2016 to 2017). Describing the broader study: An earlier analysis of several hundred of the donors reported approximately 270 Gb of sequence data and 100 million to 140 million unique TCR beta sequences from about 179 million T cells. Using immunosequencing, the study profiled T cell repertoires from about 650 subjects and related those repertoires to cytomegalovirus serostatus. A handful of DR-DQ haplotypes were handled as single units for association and clustering because linkage in the cohort was strong. The study aimed to test whether signatures of past pathogen exposure could be identified by cataloging public T cell receptors. Among about 390 genotyped donors of the cohort, an average of about 240,000 unique TCR beta nucleotide sequences were sequenced per donor, around 18% of them non-productive. In an earlier analysis of 550 to 700 of the donors, high-throughput TCR beta sequencing was used to judge whether each TCR beta V gene segment behaved as functional or pseudogenic. A later genetic analysis took genome-wide SNP genotypes for about three fifths of the roughly 700 donors and used that subset as a discovery cohort. Class I and class II HLA loci were covered by the typing at four-digit resolution. Of the roughly 400 genotyped donors, 81% were placed in the genetic ancestry cluster associated with self-reported Caucasian donors. In the later analysis, no new phenotypic data were used to find candidate immune exposures; instead, reliance was placed on TCR beta sequences and their occurrence across donors. Donor age, sex, ethnicity and CMV serostatus were collected together with the repertoire data. Typing coverage varied by locus: roughly 629-630 donors for A, B, C, DRB1 and DQB1; approximately 500 for DQA1; nearly 610 for DPA1; roughly 450 for DPB1. A later analysis re-examined previously published TCR beta repertoires from just over 650 donors and added high-resolution HLA genotyping to investigate patterns of TCR occurrence. Every repertoire in the discovery cohort had been generated on one and the same sequencing platform. In addition to the first cohort of 666 subjects, a separate validation cohort of 120 different subjects was used. The study combined high-throughput TCR immunosequencing, statistical association of individual TCRs with disease status, and machine learning to predict cytomegalovirus infection status. Approximately 330 gigabases of sequencing data and tens of millions of unique TCR sequences made up an early release that covered over 550 HLA-typed donors. Paper-wide results and their limitations: The 87-base-pair reads could not distinguish some IMGT-functional V segments, including TRBV6-2 and TRBV6-3, so those segments were excluded. Compared with equally common non-associated chains, HLA-associated TCR beta chains in a later analysis were more clonally expanded and had lower generation probabilities. In both the original and validation cohorts, the classifier was reported to diagnose cytomegalovirus status with high specificity and sensitivity. A later analysis found that TCR association rates varied across HLA loci, with DRB1 alleles showing the most associated TCRs and HLA-C alleles the fewest. For the cohort, immune exposure information was limited to CMV serostatus. According to the authors, the approach could potentially be generalized to other disease states and immunological phenotypes. A later genetic analysis reported fewer N-insertions in productive TCRs among donors in an Asian-associated ancestry cluster than the approximately 670-donor mean. This cohort had only TCR beta chains sequenced, and the lack of alpha or paired-chain data limited which features could be detected. A cluster of highly shared sequence variants was judged likely to represent a technical artifact of the sequencing pipeline. A further reported finding was that TCR beta sequences accurately predicted the HLA-A and HLA-B alleles for most subjects in the first cohort. According to a later analysis, most CMV-associated TCR beta chains appeared to be HLA-restricted, and the HLA associations seemed to be driven largely by CMV exposure. A later genetic analysis associated a missense DCLRE1C variant with V-gene and J-gene trimming of TCR beta chains, and an independent cohort replicated the association. The earlier analysis of fewer than 750 of the donors excluded approximately 17 rarely observed V segments, including chromosome 9 orphons, because counts were too low. When HLA alleles, especially DR and DQ, strongly co-occurred, TCR associations were difficult to assign to individual alleles. Three of the identified cytomegalovirus-associated TCR beta chains were confirmed in vitro to be specific for cytomegalovirus antigens. In a later analysis, 15,000 to 20,000 TCR beta sequences were associated with specific HLA alleles at a false discovery rate of 0.05. Correlated functional status among segregating V segments might be attributable to linkage disequilibrium, but an unknown experimental factor could not be ruled out. Roughly uniform sequencing depth across donors was assumed in presence/absence analyses, although this assumption may not hold. According to a later analysis, parvovirus B19, influenza, CMV and Epstein-Barr virus appeared linked to several top co-occurrence clusters. A total of about 180 TCR beta chains were listed by the study as associated with cytomegalovirus. Because HLA typing was unavailable for some donors at each locus, only the typed subset was used in association tests. An earlier analysis of around 600 of the donors showed that most TCR beta V segments appeared in productive rearrangements either about 90% or about 30% of the time, which broadly matched IMGT annotations. While some public TCRs were present in many individuals, most TCR sequences turned up only very rarely across donors.

Receptor libraries were prepared by the immunoSEQ multiplex PCR assay. For the multiplex PCR, a mixture combining 60 forward primers for TCR Vbeta segments and 13 reverse primers for TCR Jbeta segments was used. The CDR3 region of rearranged TCR beta genes was amplified from genomic DNA by a multiplex PCR assay. On the Illumina HiSeq System, the amplified TCR beta libraries were sequenced as 87-base-pair reads. The study's processing was this. Across the 600 to 700 repertoires, a later analysis counted 80 million or so unique TCR beta chains, 9.5 million to 13 million of which were shared by at least two donors. Raw reads were error-corrected and collapsed into unique sequences with a nearest-neighbor algorithm that merged closely related sequences to remove PCR and sequencing errors. V, D and J gene segments were assigned by aligning CDR3 sequences to IMGT reference sequences. Each retained sequence needed at least a six-nucleotide match to both a V gene segment and a J gene segment. A rearrangement was called productive if the CDR3 had no stop codons and remained in frame with V and J, and every other rearrangement was called non-productive. Following IMGT convention, CDR3 was defined as the stretch from the second conserved V-encoded cysteine up to the conserved J-encoded phenylalanine. Sequences without an unambiguous match to a single V gene segment were excluded from the earlier analysis of about 630 of the donors. An earlier analysis of a few hundred of the donors called V segments functional above 56.7% productive rearrangements and segregating when the between-donor standard deviation exceeded 5%. To diagnose cytomegalovirus status from the catalog of TCR beta chain sequences, a statistical classification framework was built. In a later analysis, TCR nucleotide sequences were compared against IMGT/GENE-DB human TR gene sequences so that V and J genes could be assigned. Using the TCRdist pipeline, a later analysis assigned CDR3 sequences along with most-parsimonious VDJ recombination scenarios. In a later analysis, each TCR beta chain was defined by its CDR3 amino acid sequence together with its V-gene family, and reads lacking a unique V-gene family were excluded. In a later analysis, 500 to 700 highly shared, low-generation-probability nucleotide sequences were removed to address suspected cross-contamination and a sequencing artifact. In a later analysis, a clonal expansion index was calculated for each public chain from normalized within-repertoire ranks of inferred template counts. Generation probabilities in a later analysis came from a VDJ recombination model fitted to out-of-frame rearrangements, and those results were checked against IGoR. In a later analysis, hypergeometric tests were used to score TCR-TCR, TCR-HLA and TCR-CMV co-occurrence, with a repertoire-size bias correction applied to TCR pairs. In a later analysis, false discovery rates were estimated by permuting HLA or CMV assignments 20 times. In a later analysis, co-occurring TCRs were grouped with DBSCAN, and TCRdist sequence similarity was added when clustering was performed within HLA-allele-positive subsets. Co-occurrence clustering excluded repertoires with fewer than 30,000 or more than 120,000 public chains, plus five with anomalous nucleotide sharing. The clones in this table, taken by TCRdb from immuneACCESS, are in-frame only. Not every clone is retained; where verified, under half of the shortfall comes from an unresolved V gene, and the cause of the rest is unknown. V, J and clone size derive from that table, while D and trimming were established from the DNA sequence. The sample contains some 150,000 clones, around 75% of them found a single time. Clones ranked in the top ten supply 7.7% of the sample.

The cohort comprised 550 to 700 healthy bone marrow donors. At the time of sampling, every cohort member was nominally healthy, though immune exposures that went unrecorded were likely present. The donor tested CMV seropositive, placing the donor among the 290 or so seropositive members of the cohort. Each donor provided a peripheral blood sample, and peripheral blood mononuclear cells were used for TCR beta sequencing. The Qiagen DNeasy Blood Extraction Kit was used to extract genomic DNA from the blood cell samples. CDR1 and CDR2 (SGHKS, YYEKEE) derive from the germline V gene (reference sequence). V and J lose 3 bases and 5 bases, and a span of 17 bases separates them. Inclusive of the bounding cysteine and phenylalanine, the CDR3 is 16 residues long. The DNA shown is the 48-base CDR3, in frame from base 1.

The origin of this receptor is a man aged 25 to 40 in good health and CMV-seropositive. The chain uses TRBV5-5 and TRBJ1-4; TRBD1 might be the D gene, on 5 matching bases. Sequencing used PBMCs. The CDR3 amino acid sequence is: CASSWGGLGGNEKLFF. The DNA reads as follows: TGTGCCAGCAGCTGGGGGGGGTTGGGCGGGAATGAAAAACTGTTTTTT.